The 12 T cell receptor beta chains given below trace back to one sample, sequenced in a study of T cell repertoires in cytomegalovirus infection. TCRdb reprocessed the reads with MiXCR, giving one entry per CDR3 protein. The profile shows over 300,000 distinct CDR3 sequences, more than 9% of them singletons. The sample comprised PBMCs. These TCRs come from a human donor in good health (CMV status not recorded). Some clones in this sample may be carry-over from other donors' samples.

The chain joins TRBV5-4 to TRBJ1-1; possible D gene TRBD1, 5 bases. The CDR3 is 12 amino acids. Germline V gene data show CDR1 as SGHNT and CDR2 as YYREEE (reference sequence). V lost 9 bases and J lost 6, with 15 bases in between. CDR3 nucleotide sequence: TGTGCCATATTCTCGGGGGGTCCTGAAGCTTTCTTT. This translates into CAIFSGGPEAFF.

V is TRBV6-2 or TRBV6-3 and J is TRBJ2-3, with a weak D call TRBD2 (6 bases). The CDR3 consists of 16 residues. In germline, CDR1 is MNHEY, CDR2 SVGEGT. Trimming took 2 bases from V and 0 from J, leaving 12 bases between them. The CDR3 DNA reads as TGTGCCAGCAGTTACGAGACTAGGTCAAGCACAGATACGCAGTATTTT. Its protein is CASSYETRSSTDTQYF.

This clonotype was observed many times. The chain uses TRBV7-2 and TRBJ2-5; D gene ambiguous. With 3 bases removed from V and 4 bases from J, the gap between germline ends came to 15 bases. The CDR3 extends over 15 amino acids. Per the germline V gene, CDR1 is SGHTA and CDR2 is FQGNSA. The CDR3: CASSFGPSPGETQYF. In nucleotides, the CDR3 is TGTGCCAGCAGCTTCGGTCCGTCACCTGGAGAGACCCAGTACTTC.

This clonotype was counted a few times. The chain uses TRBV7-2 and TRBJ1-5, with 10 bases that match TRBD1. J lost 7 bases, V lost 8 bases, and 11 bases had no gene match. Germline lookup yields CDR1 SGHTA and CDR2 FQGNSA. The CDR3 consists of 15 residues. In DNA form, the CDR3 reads TGTGCCAGCGGAAGGGACAGGGGATCTGGACAGCCCCAGCATTTT. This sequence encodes CASGRDRGSGQPQHF.

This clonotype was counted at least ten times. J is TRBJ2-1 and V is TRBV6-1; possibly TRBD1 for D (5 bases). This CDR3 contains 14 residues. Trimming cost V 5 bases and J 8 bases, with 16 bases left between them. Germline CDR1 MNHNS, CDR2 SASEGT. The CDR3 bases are TGTGCCAGCAGTATTGGGGCCCCTCGCGATGAGCAGTTCTTC. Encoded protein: CASSIGAPRDEQFF.

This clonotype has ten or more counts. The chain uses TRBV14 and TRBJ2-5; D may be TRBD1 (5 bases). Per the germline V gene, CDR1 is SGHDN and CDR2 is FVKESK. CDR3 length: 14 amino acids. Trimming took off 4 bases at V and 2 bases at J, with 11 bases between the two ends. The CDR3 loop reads CASSPTVAQETQYF. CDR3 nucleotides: TGTGCCAGCAGCCCGACAGTGGCACAAGAGACCCAGTACTTC.

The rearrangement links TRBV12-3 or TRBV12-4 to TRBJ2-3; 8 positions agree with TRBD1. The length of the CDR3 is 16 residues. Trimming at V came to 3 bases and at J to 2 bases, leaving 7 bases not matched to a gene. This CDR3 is CASSLGDRQNTDTQYF. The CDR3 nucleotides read TGTGCCAGCAGTTTGGGGGACAGGCAAAACACAGATACGCAGTATTTT.

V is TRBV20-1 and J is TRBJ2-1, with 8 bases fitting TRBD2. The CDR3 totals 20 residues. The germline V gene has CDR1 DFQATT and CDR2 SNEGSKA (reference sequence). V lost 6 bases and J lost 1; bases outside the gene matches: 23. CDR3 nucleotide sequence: TGCAGTGCCATAATTCCGGGACTAGTGTACTCGAGTCAGTCCTACAATGAGCAGTTCTTC. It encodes CSAIIPGLVYSSQSYNEQFF.

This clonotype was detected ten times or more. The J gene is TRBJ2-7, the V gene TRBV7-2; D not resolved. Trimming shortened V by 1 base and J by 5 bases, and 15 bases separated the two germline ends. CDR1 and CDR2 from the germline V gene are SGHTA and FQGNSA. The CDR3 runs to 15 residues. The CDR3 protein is CASSLGGVPIDEQYF. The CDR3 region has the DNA TGTGCCAGCAGCTTAGGGGGTGTTCCCATCGACGAGCAGTACTTC.

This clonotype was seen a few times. The CDR3 nucleotides read TGTGCCAGCAGTTTAAAACGGGGCAATCAGCCCCAGCATTTT. Its translation is CASSLKRGNQPQHF. The V and J genes are TRBV27 and TRBJ1-5, with no clear D. Germline CDR1 reads MNHEY; CDR2 reads SMNVEV (reference sequence). This CDR3 has 14 amino acids. Trimming took off 2 bases at V and 2 bases at J, with 7 bases between the two ends.

The CDR3 loop is CASSLRLAGGSTRETQYF. The CDR3 region has the DNA TGTGCCAGCAGTTTAAGACTAGCGGGGGGCTCCACCCGGGAGACCCAGTACTTC. The chain uses TRBV12-3 or TRBV12-4 and TRBJ2-5; 13 nucleotides match TRBD2. V gave up 2 bases and J gave up 5 bases; unmatched junction bases: 11. This CDR3 comprises 18 residues.

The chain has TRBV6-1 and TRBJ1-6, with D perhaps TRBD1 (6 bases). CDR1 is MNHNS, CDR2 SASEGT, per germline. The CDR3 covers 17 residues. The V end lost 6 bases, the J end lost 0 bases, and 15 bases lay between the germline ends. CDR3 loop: CASSTGTLSSYNSPLHF. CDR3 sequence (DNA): TGTGCCAGCAGCACCGGGACATTGAGCTCCTATAATTCACCCCTCCACTTT.